The present T cell receptor (beta chain) was sequenced within a study of response to subunit inactivated influenza vaccine. Germline CDR1 is MGHDK and CDR2 is SYGVNS. The ends were cut back, 6 bases at V and 6 bases at J, with 10 bases in the middle. The CDR3 contains 12 residues. TCRdb processed the RT-PCR reads anew with MiXCR; each CDR3 protein has one entry. Found here are approximately 520,000 distinct CDR3 sequences, approximately 16% of them singletons; the top ten hold about 3%. This clonotype was recorded at least ten times. The chain links TRBV25-1 to TRBJ2-3; D is unresolved. The receptor was isolated from a man in his fifties or sixties who received an inactivated influenza vaccine. The material was CD4+ T cells sorted from PBMCs, obtained 23 months after vaccination. This CDR3 reads CASRHTSDTQYF. The CDR3 nucleotides are TGTGCCAGCAGACATACATCTGATACGCAGTATTTT.